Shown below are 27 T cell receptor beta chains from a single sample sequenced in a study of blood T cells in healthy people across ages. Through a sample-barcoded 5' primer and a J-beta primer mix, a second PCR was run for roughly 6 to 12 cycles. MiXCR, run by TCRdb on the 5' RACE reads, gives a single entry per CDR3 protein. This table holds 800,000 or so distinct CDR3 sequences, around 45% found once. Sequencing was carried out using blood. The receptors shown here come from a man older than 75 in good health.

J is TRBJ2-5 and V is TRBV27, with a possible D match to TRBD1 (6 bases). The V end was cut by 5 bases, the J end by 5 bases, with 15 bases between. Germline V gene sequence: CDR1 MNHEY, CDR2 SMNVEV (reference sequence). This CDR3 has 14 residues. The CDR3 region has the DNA TGTGCCAGCAGTGCCCTCCCAGGGGAGGAGACCCAGTACTTC. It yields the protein CASSALPGEETQYF.

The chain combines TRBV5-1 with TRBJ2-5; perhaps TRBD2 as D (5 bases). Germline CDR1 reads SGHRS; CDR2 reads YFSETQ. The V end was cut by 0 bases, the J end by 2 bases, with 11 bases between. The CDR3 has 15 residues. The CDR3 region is CASSLDGVQQETQYF. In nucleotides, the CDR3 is TGCGCCAGCAGCTTGGACGGGGTCCAACAAGAGACCCAGTACTTC.

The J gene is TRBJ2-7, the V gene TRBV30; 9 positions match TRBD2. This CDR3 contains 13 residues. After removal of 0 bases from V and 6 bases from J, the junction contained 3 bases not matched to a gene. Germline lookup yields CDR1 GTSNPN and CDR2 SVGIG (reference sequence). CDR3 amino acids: CAWSVAGGSEQYF. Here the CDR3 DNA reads TGTGCCTGGAGTGTAGCGGGAGGCTCCGAGCAGTACTTC.

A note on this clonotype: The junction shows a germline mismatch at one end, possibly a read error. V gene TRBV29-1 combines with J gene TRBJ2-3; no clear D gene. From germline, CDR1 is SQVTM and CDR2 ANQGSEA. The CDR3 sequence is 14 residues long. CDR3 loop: CSVSWPPITDTPYF. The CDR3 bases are TGCAGCGTGTCCTGGCCTCCAATCACAGATACGCCGTATTTT.

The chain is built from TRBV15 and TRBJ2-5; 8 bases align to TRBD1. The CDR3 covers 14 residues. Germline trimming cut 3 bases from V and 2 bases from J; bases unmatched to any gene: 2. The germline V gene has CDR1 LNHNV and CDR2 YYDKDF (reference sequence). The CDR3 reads CATSRRTGQETQYF. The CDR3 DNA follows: TGTGCCACCAGCAGGAGGACAGGGCAAGAGACCCAGTACTTC.

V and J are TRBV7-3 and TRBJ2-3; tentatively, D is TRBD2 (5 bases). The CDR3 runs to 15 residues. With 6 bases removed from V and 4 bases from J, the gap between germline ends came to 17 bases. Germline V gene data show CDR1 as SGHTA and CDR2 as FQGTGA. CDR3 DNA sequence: TGTGCCAGCAGACGACGAGGGAGTTGGTCAGATACGCAGTATTTT. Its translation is CASRRRGSWSDTQYF.

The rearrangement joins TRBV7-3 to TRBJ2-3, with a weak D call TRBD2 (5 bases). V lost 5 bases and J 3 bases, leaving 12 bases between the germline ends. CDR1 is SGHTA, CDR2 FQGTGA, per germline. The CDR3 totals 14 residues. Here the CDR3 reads CASSRGISTDTQYF. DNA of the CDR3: TGTGCCAGCAGCCGGGGAATTTCAACAGATACGCAGTATTTT.

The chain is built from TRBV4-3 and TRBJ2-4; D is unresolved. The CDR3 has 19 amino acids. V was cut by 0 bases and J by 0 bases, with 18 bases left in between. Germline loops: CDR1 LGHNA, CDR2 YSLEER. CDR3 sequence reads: CASSQDLLPQPLAKNIQYF. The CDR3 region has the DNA TGCGCCAGCAGCCAAGATCTTCTTCCGCAACCACTAGCCAAAAACATTCAGTACTTC.

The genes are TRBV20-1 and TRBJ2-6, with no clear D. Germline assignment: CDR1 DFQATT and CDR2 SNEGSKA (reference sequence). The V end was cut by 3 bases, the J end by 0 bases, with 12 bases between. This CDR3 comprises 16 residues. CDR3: CSASSSRDSGANVLTF. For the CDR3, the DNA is TGCAGTGCTAGTTCGAGTAGGGACTCTGGGGCCAACGTCCTGACTTTC.

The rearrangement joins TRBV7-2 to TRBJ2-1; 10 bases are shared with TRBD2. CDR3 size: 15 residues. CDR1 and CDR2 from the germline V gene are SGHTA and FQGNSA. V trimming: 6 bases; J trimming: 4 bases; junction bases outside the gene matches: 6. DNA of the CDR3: TGTGCCAGCAGTACTAGCGGGATATCGTACAATGAGCAGTTCTTC. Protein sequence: CASSTSGISYNEQFF.

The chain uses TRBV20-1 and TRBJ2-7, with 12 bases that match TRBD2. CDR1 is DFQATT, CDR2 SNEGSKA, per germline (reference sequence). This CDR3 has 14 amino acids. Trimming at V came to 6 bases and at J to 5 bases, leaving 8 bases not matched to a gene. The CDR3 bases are TGCAGTGCACCGACTAGCGGGAGACGAAACGAGCAGTACTTC. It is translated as CSAPTSGRRNEQYF.

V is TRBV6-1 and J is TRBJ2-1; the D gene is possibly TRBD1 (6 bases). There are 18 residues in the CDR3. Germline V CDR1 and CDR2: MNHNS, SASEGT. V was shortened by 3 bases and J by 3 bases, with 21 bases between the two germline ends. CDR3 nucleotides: TGTGCCAGCAGTGATGGGGGTAGCAGGGGAGATTACTACAATGAGCAGTTCTTC. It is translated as CASSDGGSRGDYYNEQFF.

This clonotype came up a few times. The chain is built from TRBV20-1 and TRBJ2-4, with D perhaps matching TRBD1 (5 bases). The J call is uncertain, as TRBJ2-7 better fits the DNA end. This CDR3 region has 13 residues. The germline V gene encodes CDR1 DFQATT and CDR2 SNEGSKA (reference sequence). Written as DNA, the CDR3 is TGCAGTGCTAGTCAGGACACCTACTACGAGCAGTACTTC. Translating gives CSASQDTYYEQYF.

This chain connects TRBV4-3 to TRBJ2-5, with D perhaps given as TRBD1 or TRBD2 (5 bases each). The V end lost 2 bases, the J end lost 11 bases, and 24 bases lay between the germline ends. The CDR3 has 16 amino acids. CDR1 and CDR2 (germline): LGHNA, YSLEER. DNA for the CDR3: TGCGCCAGCAGCCAAACCGGGGCGACTTTTTACAATGAGCAGTACTTC. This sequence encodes CASSQTGATFYNEQYF.

CDR3 region: CASSLELAGDGTQYF. In DNA, the CDR3 is TGTGCCAGCAGCTTAGAACTAGCGGGAGACGGTACGCAGTATTTT. This chain uses TRBV11-2 with TRBJ2-3; 11 bases map to TRBD2. V lost 0 bases, J lost 8 bases, and 4 bases stayed unmatched. Looked up from germline, CDR1 is SGHAT and CDR2 is FQNNGV. This CDR3 has 15 amino acids.

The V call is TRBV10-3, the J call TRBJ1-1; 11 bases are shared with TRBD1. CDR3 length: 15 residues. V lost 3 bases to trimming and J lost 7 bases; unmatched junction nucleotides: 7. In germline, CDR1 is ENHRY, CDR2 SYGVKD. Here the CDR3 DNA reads TGTGCCATCAGTGACCCGGACAGGGGGCAGGGTGAAGCTTTCTTT. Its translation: CAISDPDRGQGEAFF.

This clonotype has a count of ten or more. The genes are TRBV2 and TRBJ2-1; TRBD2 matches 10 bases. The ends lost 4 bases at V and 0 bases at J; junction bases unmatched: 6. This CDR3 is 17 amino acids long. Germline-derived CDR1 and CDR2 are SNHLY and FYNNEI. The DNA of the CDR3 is TGTGCCAGCAGTGGACTAGCGGGCAGTCCCTCCTACAATGAGCAGTTCTTC. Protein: CASSGLAGSPSYNEQFF.

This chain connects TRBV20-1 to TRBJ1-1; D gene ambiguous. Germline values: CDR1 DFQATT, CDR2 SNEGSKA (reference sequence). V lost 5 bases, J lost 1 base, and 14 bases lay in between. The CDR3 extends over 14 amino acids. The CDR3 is CSAPKSTSNTEAFF. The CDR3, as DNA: TGCAGTGCTCCAAAAAGTACTTCGAACACTGAAGCTTTCTTT.

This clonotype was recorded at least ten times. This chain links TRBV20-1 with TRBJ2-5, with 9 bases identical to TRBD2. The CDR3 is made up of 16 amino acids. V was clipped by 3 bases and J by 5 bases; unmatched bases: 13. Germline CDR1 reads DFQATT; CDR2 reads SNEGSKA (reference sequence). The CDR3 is CSASRGSGSNRETQYF. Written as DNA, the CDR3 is TGCAGTGCTAGCCGGGGTAGCGGGAGTAATAGGGAGACCCAGTACTTC.

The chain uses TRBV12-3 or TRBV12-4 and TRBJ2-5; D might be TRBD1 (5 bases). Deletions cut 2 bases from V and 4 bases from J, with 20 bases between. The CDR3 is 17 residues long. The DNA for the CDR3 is TGTGCCAGCAGTTTAATTCTAAGGGCAGGGATATCAGAGACCCAGTACTTC. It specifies CASSLILRAGISETQYF.

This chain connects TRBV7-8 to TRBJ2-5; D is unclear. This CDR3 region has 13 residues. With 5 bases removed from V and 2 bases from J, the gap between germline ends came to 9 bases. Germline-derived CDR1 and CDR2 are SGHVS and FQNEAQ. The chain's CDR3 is CASSVLGQETQYF. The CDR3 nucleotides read TGTGCCAGCAGCGTCCTGGGACAAGAGACCCAGTACTTC.

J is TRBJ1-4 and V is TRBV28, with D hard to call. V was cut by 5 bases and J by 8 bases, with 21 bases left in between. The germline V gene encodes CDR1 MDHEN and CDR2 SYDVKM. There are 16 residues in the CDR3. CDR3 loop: CASSPQRRGVGEKLFF. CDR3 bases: TGTGCCAGCAGTCCACAGCGCCGGGGAGTCGGCGAAAAACTGTTTTTT.

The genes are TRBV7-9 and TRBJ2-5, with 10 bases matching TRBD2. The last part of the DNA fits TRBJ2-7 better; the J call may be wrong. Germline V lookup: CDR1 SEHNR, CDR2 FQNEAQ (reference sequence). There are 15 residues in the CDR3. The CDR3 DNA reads TGTGCCAGCAGCCCGACTAGCGGGCACTCCTACGAGCAGTACTTC. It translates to CASSPTSGHSYEQYF.

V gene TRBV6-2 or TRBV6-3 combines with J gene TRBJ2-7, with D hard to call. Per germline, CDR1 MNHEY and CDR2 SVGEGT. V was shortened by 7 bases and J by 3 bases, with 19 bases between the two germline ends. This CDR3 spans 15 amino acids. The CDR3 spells CASIPRGAGNYEQYF. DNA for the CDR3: TGTGCCAGCATTCCTCGTGGCGCTGGGAACTACGAGCAGTACTTC.

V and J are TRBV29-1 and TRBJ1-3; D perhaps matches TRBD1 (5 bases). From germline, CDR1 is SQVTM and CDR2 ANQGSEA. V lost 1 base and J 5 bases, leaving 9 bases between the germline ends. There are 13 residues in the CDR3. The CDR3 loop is CSVEGAGRNTIYF. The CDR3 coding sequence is TGCAGCGTTGAAGGGGCAGGGCGAAACACCATATATTTT.

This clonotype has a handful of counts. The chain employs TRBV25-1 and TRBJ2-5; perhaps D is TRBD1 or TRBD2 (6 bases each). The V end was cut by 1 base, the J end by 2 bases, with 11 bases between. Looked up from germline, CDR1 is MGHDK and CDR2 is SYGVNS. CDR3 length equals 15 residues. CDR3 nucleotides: TGTGCCAGCAGTGAATTGGAGGGGGTACAAGAGACCCAGTACTTC. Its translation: CASSELEGVQETQYF.

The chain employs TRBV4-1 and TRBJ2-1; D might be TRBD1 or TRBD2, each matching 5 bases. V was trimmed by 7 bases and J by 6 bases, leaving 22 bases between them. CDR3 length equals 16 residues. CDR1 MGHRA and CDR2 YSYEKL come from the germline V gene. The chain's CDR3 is CASNPGGPSILNEQFF. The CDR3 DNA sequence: TGCGCCAGCAACCCTGGGGGACCATCGATCCTCAATGAGCAGTTCTTC.